The 26 T cell receptor beta chains reported below all come from one sample, sequenced in a study of beta chain features in type 1 diabetes. Sequencing targeted expressed TCRB transcripts, as all isolated RNA had been reverse transcribed. Sequencing used immunoSEQ multiplex PCR; TCRdb keeps in-frame clones, though not all of them. The top ten hold approximately 0.041% of the sample, which has a few hundred thousand clones, roughly a fifth seen once. The specimen sequenced was naive CD4+ T cells from blood. The origin of the receptors is a woman aged 18-35 years in good health.

With regard to this clone: Because the CDR3 is missing its conserved closing phenylalanine or tryptophan, this is likely a read error. No DNA is shown, since the ends of the CDR3 on it are uncertain; the CDR3 is the one TCRdb lists. The V call is TRBV14, the J call TRBJ1-3. The CDR3 is made up of 8 amino acids, end residues included. Germline V gene data show CDR1 as SGHDN and CDR2 as FVKESK. The CDR3 protein is CASSQDKA.

The rearrangement links TRBV30 to TRBJ1-1; D remains ambiguous. With 0 bases removed from V and 1 base from J, the gap between germline ends came to 6 bases. The CDR3 runs 13 residues. Germline V gene sequence: CDR1 GTSNPN, CDR2 SVGIG (reference sequence). The CDR3 DNA is TGTGCCTGGAGTGTAGCAGGGAACACTGAAGCTTTCTTT. Amino acid sequence: CAWSVAGNTEAFF.

This clone turned up a few times. The same CDR3 arises from other DNA sequences in this sample as well. The chain has TRBV30 and TRBJ1-1, with D uncertain. Trimming pared 2 bases from V and 3 bases from J, leaving 4 bases between. Germline V gene sequence: CDR1 GTSNPN, CDR2 SVGIG (reference sequence). This CDR3 has 11 residues. The CDR3 DNA sequence: TGTGCCTGGAGTCGGGACACTGAAGCTTTCTTT. Protein product: CAWSRDTEAFF.

This clone has only one observation. This chain links TRBV9 with TRBJ2-2, with TRBD2 identical over 7 bases. CDR3 length: 14 amino acids. CDR1 SGDLS and CDR2 YYNGEE come from the germline V gene. Trimming cost V 4 bases and J 4 bases; bases outside gene matches: 4. The CDR3 coding sequence is TGTGCCAGCAGCCGGGGGGTCGGCACCGGGGAGCTGTTTTTT. Translation: CASSRGVGTGELFF.

J is TRBJ1-6 and V is TRBV5-1, with TRBD1 matching 9 bases. Trimming cost V 3 bases and J 8 bases; bases outside gene matches: 6. Germline CDR1 and CDR2: SGHRS and YFSETQ. This CDR3 is 15 amino acids long. Here the CDR3 DNA reads TGCGCCAGCAGCTCGGGGGACAGGGCGGATTCACCCCTCCACTTT. Translated: CASSSGDRADSPLHF.

This clone was detected a few times. The V gene is TRBV19, the J gene TRBJ2-3; D uncertain. The CDR3 has 14 residues. The germline V gene has CDR1 LNHDA and CDR2 SQIVND (reference sequence). Trimming pared 7 bases from V and 0 bases from J, leaving 11 bases between. The CDR3, as DNA: TGTGCCAGTACTGAGGCTCCGAGCACAGATACGCAGTATTTT. This translates into CASTEAPSTDTQYF.

This chain joins TRBV6-5 and TRBJ2-7; 8 nucleotides align to TRBD2. V was clipped by 5 bases and J by 2 bases; unmatched bases: 8. The V gene's germline CDR1 is MNHEY and CDR2 SVGAGI. The CDR3 has 15 amino acids. For the CDR3, the DNA is TGTGCCAGCAGTCCCCGATTAGCGGGAACCTACGAGCAGTACTTC. This encodes CASSPRLAGTYEQYF.

V and J are TRBV7-2 and TRBJ1-2; TRBD1 aligns across 7 bases. CDR1 SGHTA and CDR2 FQGNSA come from the germline V gene. The CDR3 runs to 15 residues. Unmatched junction bases numbered 3, after V lost 0 bases and J lost 2 bases. This chain's CDR3 is CASSLAVTGNYGYTF. DNA of the CDR3: TGTGCCAGCAGCTTAGCGGTGACAGGGAACTATGGCTACACCTTC.

This clone came up a few times. This chain uses TRBV7-6 with TRBJ1-5; unclear D gene. CDR3 size: 12 residues. Germline V lookup: CDR1 SGHVS, CDR2 FNYEAQ. Written as DNA, the CDR3 is TGTAAGGAGCTCACCCCCAATCAGCCCCAGCATTTT. The encoded protein is CKELTPNQPQHF.

Concerning this clone: Other DNA sequences in this sample translate to the same CDR3. The chain joins TRBV19 to TRBJ1-1; D uncertain. The V gene's germline CDR1 is LNHDA and CDR2 SQIVND (reference sequence). Trimming took off 2 bases at V and 0 bases at J, with 4 bases between the two ends. This CDR3 is built from 13 residues. Written as DNA, the CDR3 is TGTGCCAGTAGTATAACGGTGAACACTGAAGCTTTCTTT. It translates to CASSITVNTEAFF.

The chain is built from TRBV30 and TRBJ2-1; 7 bases map to TRBD2. V was clipped by 2 bases and J by 6 bases; unmatched bases: 4. This CDR3 spans 13 amino acids. Germline V gives CDR1 GTSNPN, CDR2 SVGIG (reference sequence). The CDR3 sequence: CAWSRGGPNEQFF. The CDR3 DNA reads TGTGCCTGGAGTAGGGGAGGGCCCAATGAGCAGTTCTTC.

This clone has just a few counts. The chain couples TRBV19 to TRBJ2-7; 7 bases fit TRBD2. The length of the CDR3 is 11 residues. Germline V gene lookup returns CDR1 LNHDA and CDR2 SQIVND (reference sequence). Trimming at V came to 10 bases and at J to 4 bases, leaving 4 bases not matched to a gene. The CDR3 region has the DNA TGTGCCACTGCTAGCGGATACGAGCAGTACTTC. Translation: CATASGYEQYF. The entire variable domain, with the rest obtained from reference TRBV19 and TRBJ2-7, is as follows: DGGITQSPKYLFRKEGQNVTLSCEQNLNHDAMYWYRQDPGQGLRLIYYSQIVNDFQKGDIAEGYSVSREKKESFPLTVTSAQKNPTAFYLCATASGYEQYFGPGTRLTVT.

This chain joins TRBV5-1 and TRBJ2-7, with TRBD1 matching 9 bases. Germline V lookup: CDR1 SGHRS, CDR2 YFSETQ. The length of the CDR3 is 15 residues. The J segment lost 3 bases and the V segment lost 4 bases, leaving 8 bases of the junction unmatched. The CDR3 DNA reads as TGCGCCAGCAGCCCGAGGACAGGGGCAAACTACGAGCAGTACTTC. Residues: CASSPRTGANYEQYF.

This clone was counted a few times. The chain is built from TRBV18 and TRBJ2-7, with 7 bases aligning to TRBD1. This CDR3 is 17 amino acids long. Germline V CDR1 and CDR2: KGHSH, LQKENI. The V segment lost 6 bases and the J segment 7 bases; nucleotides outside the gene matches: 21. CDR3 nucleotides: TGTGCCAGCTCCCCCAAGGGACAGTCCAAGCCCTCGAGGGAGCAGTACTTC. It codes for CASSPKGQSKPSREQYF.

The CDR3 region is CASSEMLAGGADTQYF. CDR3 nucleotide sequence: TGTGCCAGCAGTGAAATGCTAGCGGGAGGCGCAGATACGCAGTATTTT. V usage is TRBV2 and J usage is TRBJ2-3, with 11 bases fitting TRBD2. This CDR3 has 16 amino acids. The V and J ends lost 2 bases and 4 bases, in that order; junction bases with no gene match: 5. Germline loops: CDR1 SNHLY, CDR2 FYNNEI.

The chain is built from TRBV2 and TRBJ1-5; TRBD1 matches 9 bases. Germline loops: CDR1 SNHLY, CDR2 FYNNEI. The CDR3 loop spans 14 amino acids. Trimming took 6 bases from V and 6 from J; bases not matched to a gene: 6. The CDR3 coding sequence is TGTGCCAGCAGCCGGGACAGGGTGGGTCAGCCCCAGCATTTT. Its translation: CASSRDRVGQPQHF.

The chain combines TRBV30 with TRBJ2-5, with 9 bases identical to TRBD2. The junction had 2 bases not matched to a gene; V was cut back by 6 bases and J by 0 bases. Germline assignment: CDR1 GTSNPN and CDR2 SVGIG (reference sequence). The CDR3 is made up of 13 amino acids. CDR3 sequence (DNA): TGTGCCTGCGCGGGGGGGCACCAAGAGACCCAGTACTTC. It yields the protein CACAGGHQETQYF. The variable domain in full, completed from reference TRBV30 and TRBJ2-5, reads SQTIHQWPATLVQPVGSPLSLECTVEGTSNPNLYWYRQAAGRGLQLLFYSVGIGQISSEVPQNLSASRPQDRQFILSSKKLLLSDSGFYLCACAGGHQETQYFGPGTRLLVL.

The chain recombines TRBV20-1 with TRBJ2-7, with unresolved D. This CDR3 region has 11 residues. The V gene lost 3 bases and the J gene lost 5 bases, with 8 bases spanning the gap. The germline CDR1 and CDR2 sequences are DFQATT and SNEGSKA (reference sequence). CDR3 DNA sequence: TGCAGTGCTAGGTCGCGTGACGAGCAGTACTTC. Translated: CSARSRDEQYF.

CDR3 amino acids: CASRLGRRTGELFF. The CDR3 coding sequence is TGTGCCAGTAGGCTAGGGAGGAGAACCGGGGAGCTGTTTTTT. The rearrangement uses TRBV19 and TRBJ2-2; a weak D match, TRBD2 (6 bases). V was pared by 6 bases and J by 5 bases, with 13 bases between. Germline V gene data show CDR1 as LNHDA and CDR2 as SQIVND (reference sequence). CDR3 size: 14 residues. Complete variable domain (other parts from reference TRBV19 and TRBJ2-2): DGGITQSPKYLFRKEGQNVTLSCEQNLNHDAMYWYRQDPGQGLRLIYYSQIVNDFQKGDIAEGYSVSREKKESFPLTVTSAQKNPTAFYLCASRLGRRTGELFFGEGSRLTVL.

The rearrangement links TRBV28 to TRBJ1-2; 7 nucleotides agree with TRBD1. V trimming: 4 bases; J trimming: 8 bases; junction bases outside the gene matches: 4. The CDR3 runs to 12 residues. Per the germline V gene, CDR1 is MDHEN and CDR2 is SYDVKM. The CDR3 sequence is CASSSTGSGYTF. CDR3 DNA sequence: TGTGCCAGCAGTTCGACAGGGAGCGGCTACACCTTC.

J is TRBJ2-2 and V is TRBV7-6; 9 bases agree with TRBD2. CDR3 length: 17 amino acids. With V trimmed by 0 bases and J by 5 bases, 7 bases remained unmatched. CDR1 SGHVS and CDR2 FNYEAQ come from the germline V gene. The CDR3 DNA follows: TGTGCCAGCAGCTTAGCTTTAGCGGGAGTACGAACCGGGGAGCTGTTTTTT. As protein: CASSLALAGVRTGELFF.

This clone was counted between two and nine times. This chain connects TRBV29-1 to TRBJ1-1; TRBD1 might be the D (6 bases). The germline V gene has CDR1 SQVTM and CDR2 ANQGSEA. Trimming left V 7 bases short and J 6 bases short, with 18 bases between. CDR3 size: 13 residues. Written as DNA, the CDR3 is TGCAGCGGGCAACAGGGTGCAGGGGCTGAAGCTTTCTTT. Translated, it gives CSGQQGAGAEAFF.

This clone has more than one count but fewer than ten. The chain recombines TRBV7-9 with TRBJ1-2, with 8 bases aligning to TRBD1. This CDR3 comprises 14 residues. Per germline, CDR1 SEHNR and CDR2 FQNEAQ (reference sequence). V shed 1 base and J 4 bases; nucleotides not matched to a gene: 2. CDR3 bases: TGTGCCAGCAGCTTAGGACAGGGGACCTATGGCTACACCTTC. The encoded protein is CASSLGQGTYGYTF.

The CDR3, as DNA: TGTGCCAGCAGCCGGACAGGGCCTCAAGAGACCCAGTACTTC. It specifies CASSRTGPQETQYF. The chain uses TRBV6-5 and TRBJ2-5; 8 nucleotides match TRBD1. The CDR3 is 14 amino acids. Germline V gene lookup returns CDR1 MNHEY and CDR2 SVGAGI. V gave up 6 bases and J gave up 2 bases; unmatched junction bases: 5.

The rearrangement links TRBV30 to TRBJ2-3, with TRBD2 identical over 9 bases. The germline CDR1 and CDR2 sequences are GTSNPN and SVGIG (reference sequence). CDR3 length: 14 residues. Trimming cost V 4 bases and J 2 bases; bases outside gene matches: 4. The CDR3 DNA is TGTGCCTGGAACCTAGCGGGATACACAGATACGCAGTATTTT. Encoded protein: CAWNLAGYTDTQYF.

This sequence joins TRBV4-1 and TRBJ1-2; the D gene is possibly TRBD1 (5 bases). The germline gives CDR1 MGHRA, CDR2 YSYEKL. V lost 2 bases and J lost 8, with 24 bases in between. The length of the CDR3 is 17 residues. The CDR3 DNA is TGCGCCAGCAGCCAACCTATCCAGGGTTCGGGCGGGAGGGGCTACACCTTC. Its translation: CASSQPIQGSGGRGYTF.